The subject of this entry is one T cell receptor (beta chain). V was cut by 5 bases and J by 4 bases, with 18 bases left in between. Germline-derived CDR1 and CDR2 are SGHVS and FNYEAQ. The CDR3 spans 16 residues. The PBMCs had their origin in roughly 9.8 ml of fresh peripheral blood. These data belong to a study of T cells in Graves' hyperthyroidism and ophthalmopathy. RNA transcripts were the template for amplifying TCR beta CDR3 regions. First-round RT-PCR targeting the TCR CDR3 was performed with the HTBI primer set. TCRdb reprocessed the multiplex PCR reads via MiXCR and lists one record per CDR3 protein. The table records about half a million distinct CDR3 sequences, just under 20% of them present only once.

The chain combines TRBV7-6 with TRBJ2-1; possible D gene TRBD1, 6 bases. This sequence was found in a man aged 40-50 years with Graves' ophthalmopathy. The sample taken for sequencing was blood. CDR3 sequence (DNA): TGTGCCAGCAGCACAACCTGGACAGCCGGTTACAATGAGCAGTTCTTC. Residues: CASSTTWTAGYNEQFF.